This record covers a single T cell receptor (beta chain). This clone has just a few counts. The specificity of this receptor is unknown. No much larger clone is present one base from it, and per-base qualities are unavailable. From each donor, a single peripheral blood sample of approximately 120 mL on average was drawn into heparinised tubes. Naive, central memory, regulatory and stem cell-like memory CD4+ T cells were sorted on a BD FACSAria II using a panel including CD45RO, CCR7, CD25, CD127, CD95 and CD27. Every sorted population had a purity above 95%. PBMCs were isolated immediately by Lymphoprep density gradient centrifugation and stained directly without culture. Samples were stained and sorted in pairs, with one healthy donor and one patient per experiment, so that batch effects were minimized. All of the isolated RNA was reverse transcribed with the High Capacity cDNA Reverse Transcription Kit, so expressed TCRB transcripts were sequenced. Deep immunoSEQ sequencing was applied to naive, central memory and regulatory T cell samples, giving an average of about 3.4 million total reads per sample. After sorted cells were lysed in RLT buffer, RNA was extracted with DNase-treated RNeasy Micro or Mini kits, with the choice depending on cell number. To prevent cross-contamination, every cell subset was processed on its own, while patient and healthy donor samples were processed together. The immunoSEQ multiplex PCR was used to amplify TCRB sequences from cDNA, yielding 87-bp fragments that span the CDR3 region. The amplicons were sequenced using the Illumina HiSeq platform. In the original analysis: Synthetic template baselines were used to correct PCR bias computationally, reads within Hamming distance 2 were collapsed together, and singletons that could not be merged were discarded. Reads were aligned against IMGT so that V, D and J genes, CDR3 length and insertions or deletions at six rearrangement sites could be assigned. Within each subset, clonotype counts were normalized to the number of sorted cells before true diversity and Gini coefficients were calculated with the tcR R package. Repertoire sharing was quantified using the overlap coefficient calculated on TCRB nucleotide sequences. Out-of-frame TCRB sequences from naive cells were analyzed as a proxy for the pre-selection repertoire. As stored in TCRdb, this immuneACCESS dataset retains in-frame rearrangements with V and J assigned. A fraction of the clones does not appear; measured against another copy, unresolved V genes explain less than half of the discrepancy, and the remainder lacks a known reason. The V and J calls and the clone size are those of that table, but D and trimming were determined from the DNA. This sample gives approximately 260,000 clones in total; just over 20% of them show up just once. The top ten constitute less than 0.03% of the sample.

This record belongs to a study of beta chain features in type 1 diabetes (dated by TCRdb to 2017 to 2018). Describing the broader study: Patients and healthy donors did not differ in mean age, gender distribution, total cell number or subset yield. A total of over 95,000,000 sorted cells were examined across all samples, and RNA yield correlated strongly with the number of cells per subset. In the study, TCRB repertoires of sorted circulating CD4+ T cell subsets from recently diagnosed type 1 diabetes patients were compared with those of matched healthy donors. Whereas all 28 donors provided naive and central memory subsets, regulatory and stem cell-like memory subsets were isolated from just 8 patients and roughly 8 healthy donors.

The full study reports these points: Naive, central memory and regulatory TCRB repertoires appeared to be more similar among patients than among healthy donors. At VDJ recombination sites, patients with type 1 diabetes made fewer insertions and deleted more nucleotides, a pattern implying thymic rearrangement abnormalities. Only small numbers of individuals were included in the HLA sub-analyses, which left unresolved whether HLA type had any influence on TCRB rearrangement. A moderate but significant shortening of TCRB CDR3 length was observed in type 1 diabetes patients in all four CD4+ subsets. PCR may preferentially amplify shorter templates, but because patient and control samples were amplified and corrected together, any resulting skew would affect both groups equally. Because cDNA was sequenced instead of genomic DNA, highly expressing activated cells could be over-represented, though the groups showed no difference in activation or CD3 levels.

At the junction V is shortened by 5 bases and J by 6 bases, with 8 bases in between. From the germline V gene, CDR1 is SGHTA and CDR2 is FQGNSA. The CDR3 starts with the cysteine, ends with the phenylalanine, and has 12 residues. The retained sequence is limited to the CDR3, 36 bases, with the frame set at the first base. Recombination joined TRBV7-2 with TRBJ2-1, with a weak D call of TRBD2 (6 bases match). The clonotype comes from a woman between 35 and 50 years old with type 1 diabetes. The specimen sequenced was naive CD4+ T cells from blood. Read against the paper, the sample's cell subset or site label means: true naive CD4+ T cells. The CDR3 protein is CASSRRANEQFF. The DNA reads TGTGCCAGCAGCCGGAGGGCCAATGAGCAGTTCTTC.